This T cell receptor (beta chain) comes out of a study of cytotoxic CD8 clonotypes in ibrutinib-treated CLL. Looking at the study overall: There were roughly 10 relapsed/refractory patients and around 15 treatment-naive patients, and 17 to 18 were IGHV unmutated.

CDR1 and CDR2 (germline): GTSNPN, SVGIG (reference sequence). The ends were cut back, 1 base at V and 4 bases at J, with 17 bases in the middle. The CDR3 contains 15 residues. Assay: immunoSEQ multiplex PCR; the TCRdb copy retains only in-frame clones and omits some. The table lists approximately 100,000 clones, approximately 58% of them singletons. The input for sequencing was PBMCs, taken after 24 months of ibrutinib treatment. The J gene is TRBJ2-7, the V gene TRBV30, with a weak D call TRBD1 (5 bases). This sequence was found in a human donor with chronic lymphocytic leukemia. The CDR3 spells CAWSASGLPPYEQYF. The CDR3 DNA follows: TGTGCCTGGAGTGCTTCAGGGTTACCCCCTTACGAGCAGTACTTC.